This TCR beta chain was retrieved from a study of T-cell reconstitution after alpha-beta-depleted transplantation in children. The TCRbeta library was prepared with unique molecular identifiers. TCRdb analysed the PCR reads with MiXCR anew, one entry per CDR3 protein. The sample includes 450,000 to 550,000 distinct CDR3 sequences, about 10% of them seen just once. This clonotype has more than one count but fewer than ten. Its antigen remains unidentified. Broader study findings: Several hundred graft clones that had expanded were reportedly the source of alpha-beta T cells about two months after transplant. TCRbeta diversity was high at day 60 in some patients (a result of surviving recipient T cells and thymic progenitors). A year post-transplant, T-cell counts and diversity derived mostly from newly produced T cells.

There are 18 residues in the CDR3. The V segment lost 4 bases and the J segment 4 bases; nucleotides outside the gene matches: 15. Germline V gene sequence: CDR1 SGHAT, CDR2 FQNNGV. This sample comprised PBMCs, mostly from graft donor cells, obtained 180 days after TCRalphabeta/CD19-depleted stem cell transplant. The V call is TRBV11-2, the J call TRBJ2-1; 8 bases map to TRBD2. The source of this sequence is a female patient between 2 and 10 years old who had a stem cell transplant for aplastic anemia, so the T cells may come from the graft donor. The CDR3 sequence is CASSSFPSGSPGYNEQFF. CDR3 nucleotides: TGTGCCAGCAGCTCCTTCCCCAGCGGGAGCCCGGGGTACAATGAGCAGTTCTTC.